The T cell receptor beta chain described here comes from a study of beta chain features in type 1 diabetes. Study-level points and caveats: The influence of HLA type on TCRB rearrangement stayed undetermined. Among patients with Type 1 diabetes, TCRB CDR3s were moderately but significantly shorter in every one of the four CD4+ subsets. In the patient group, naive, central memory and Treg TCRB repertoires seemed more alike than in the healthy donor group.

Germline CDR1 and CDR2: SEHNR and FQNEAQ (reference sequence). The CDR3 is made up of 15 amino acids. The V gene lost 4 bases and the J gene lost 4 bases, with 16 bases spanning the gap. CD45RO/CCR7/CD25/CD127/CD95/CD27 sorting isolated CD4+ naive, central memory, regulatory and stem cell-like memory cells. Each sorted fraction was over 98% pure. The entirety of the isolated RNA underwent reverse transcription, so expressed TCRB transcripts were sequenced. Profiling relied on immunoSEQ multiplex PCR, and the TCRdb table lists in-frame clones only, not all of them. The top ten clones hold 0.028% of a sample with fewer than 300,000 clones, over 20% of them seen once. This clone was counted a few times. Its cognate antigen is unknown.

This receptor was identified in a middle-aged woman with type 1 diabetes. This rearrangement joins TRBV7-9 to TRBJ1-2; perhaps TRBD1 as D (5 bases). Sequencing was carried out using naive CD4+ T cells from blood. CDR3 loop: CASSSLGGIFYGYTF. The CDR3 nucleotides read TGTGCCAGCAGCTCACTGGGGGGAATTTTCTATGGCTACACCTTC.